The 25 T cell receptor beta chains listed next were all sequenced from one sample in a study of early T cells in non-severe SARS-CoV-2 infection. TCRdb recomputed calls from the 5' RACE reads with MiXCR, one row per CDR3 protein. This table has some 67,000 distinct CDR3 sequences, about 12% appearing once. What was sequenced was whole blood. These receptors were obtained from an adult who was a healthcare worker with PCR-confirmed SARS-CoV-2 infection or an uninfected control (not recorded which).

This clonotype showed up many times. The V and J genes are TRBV5-1 and TRBJ2-2, with no clear D. Germline V CDR1 and CDR2: SGHRS, YFSETQ. The CDR3 has 15 amino acids. Trimming removed 5 bases at V and 0 bases at J, with 11 bases between. DNA for the CDR3: TGCGCCAGCAGGGAATCTCCCTCGAACACCGGGGAGCTGTTTTTT. Translated: CASRESPSNTGELFF.

This clonotype was counted ten times or more. The V call is TRBV7-2, the J call TRBJ2-4; weak D call: TRBD1 (6 bases). V gave up 4 bases and J gave up 13 bases, with 14 bases separating them. Germline CDR1 reads SGHTA; CDR2 reads FQGNSA. The CDR3 consists of 12 residues. The CDR3 DNA reads as TGTGCCAGCAGCTCCCAGACAGGATTGCAGTACTTC. Its protein is CASSSQTGLQYF. The full variable domain, rest sourced from reference TRBV7-2 and TRBJ2-4, is GAGVSQSPSNKVTEKGKDVELRCDPISGHTALYWYRQSLGQGLEFLIYFQGNSAPDKSGLPSDRFSAERTGGSVSTLTIQRTQQEDSAVYLCASSSQTGLQYFGAGTRLSVL.

The V and J genes are TRBV4-1 and TRBJ2-7; the match to TRBD2 covers 8 bases. Trimming at V came to 5 bases and at J to 2 bases, leaving 2 bases not matched to a gene. The germline V gene has CDR1 MGHRA and CDR2 YSYEKL. This CDR3 is built from 13 residues. The chain's CDR3 is CASSGLATYEQYF. The CDR3 DNA reads as TGCGCCAGCAGCGGACTAGCAACCTACGAGCAGTACTTC.

This clonotype was detected a few times. The chain employs TRBV11-2 and TRBJ2-5, with 8 bases fitting TRBD2. The V and J ends lost 2 bases and 7 bases, in that order; junction bases with no gene match: 6. Germline V lookup: CDR1 SGHAT, CDR2 FQNNGV. The CDR3 loop spans 14 amino acids. The CDR3 bases are TGTGCCAGCAGCTTAACTAGCGGCACTGGGACCCAGTACTTC. Translation gives CASSLTSGTGTQYF.

This chain links TRBV2 with TRBJ2-1; D is unclear. The CDR3 contains 13 residues. Trimming shortened V by 7 bases and J by 8 bases, and 15 bases separated the two germline ends. CDR1 SNHLY and CDR2 FYNNEI come from the germline V gene. Here the CDR3 DNA reads TGTGCCAGCAAAAGGGCCTTTATCTATGAGCAGTTCTTC. This gives the protein CASKRAFIYEQFF.

Ten or more counts support this clonotype. The chain carries TRBV12-3 or TRBV12-4 and TRBJ1-2, with TRBD1 as a possible D gene (5 bases). There are 13 residues in the CDR3. The V and J ends lost 2 bases and 2 bases respectively, with 6 bases between them. The CDR3 loop is CASSLSGNYGYTF. CDR3 DNA sequence: TGTGCCAGCAGTTTATCAGGGAACTATGGCTACACCTTC.

This clonotype was recorded a few times. The J gene is TRBJ2-1, the V gene TRBV29-1, with 12 bases matching TRBD2. In germline, CDR1 is SQVTM, CDR2 ANQGSEA. J gave up 4 bases and V 7 bases, and 5 bases lay outside the gene matches. The CDR3 length is 14 residues. CDR3: CSAAGLAGYNEQFF. In DNA, the CDR3 is TGCAGCGCTGCTGGACTAGCGGGATACAATGAGCAGTTCTTC.

V gene TRBV14 combines with J gene TRBJ2-7; D gene ambiguous. This CDR3 spans 12 amino acids. Trimming stripped 2 bases from V and 9 bases from J, with 11 bases between. Germline V gives CDR1 SGHDN, CDR2 FVKESK. The CDR3 DNA reads TGTGCCAGCAGCCAACCGAGTAGGGTGCAGTACTTC. Encoded protein: CASSQPSRVQYF.

For this clonotype: With a much larger clone just one base away, this may be a read error. V gene TRBV19 combines with J gene TRBJ2-5, with 7 positions matching TRBD1. Germline-derived CDR1 and CDR2 are LNHDA and SQIVND (reference sequence). The CDR3 consists of 14 residues. The DNA of the CDR3 is TGTGCCAGTAGTACCCGGACAGGTCAAGGGACCCAGTACTTC. Amino acid sequence: CASSTRTGQGTQYF.

This clonotype has a count of ten or more. The V call is TRBV3-1, the J call TRBJ1-6; TRBD1 might be the D (5 bases). Deletions cut 6 bases from V and 6 bases from J, with 12 bases between. CDR3 length: 14 amino acids. Germline values: CDR1 LGHDT, CDR2 YNNKEL (reference sequence). The CDR3 nucleotides read TGTGCCAGCAGTCCGACAGACTCTAATTCACCCCTCCACTTT. It specifies CASSPTDSNSPLHF.

V is TRBV7-8 and J is TRBJ1-6, with TRBD1 matching over 10 bases. This CDR3 has 14 amino acids. Germline CDR1 is SGHVS and CDR2 is FQNEAQ. The trim removed 5 bases at V and 10 bases at J, leaving 5 bases unmatched. The CDR3 spells CASSPGQGRSPLHF. For the CDR3, the DNA is TGTGCCAGCAGCCCGGGACAGGGGCGCTCACCCCTCCACTTT.

This clonotype has at least ten counts. The chain has TRBV10-3 and TRBJ1-2; no definite D call. Trimming stripped 9 bases from V and 5 bases from J, with 10 bases between. Looked up from germline, CDR1 is ENHRY and CDR2 is SYGVKD. CDR3 length equals 11 residues. This CDR3 is CAISDGYGYTF. The CDR3 DNA sequence: TGTGCCATTTCGGACGGGTATGGCTACACCTTC.

This clonotype was counted many times. J is TRBJ2-7 and V is TRBV27; D unresolved. The CDR3 extends over 13 amino acids. CDR1 is MNHEY, CDR2 SMNVEV, per germline (reference sequence). V shed 4 bases and J shed 0 bases, with 7 bases lying between them. The chain's CDR3 is CASSYLSSYEQYF. DNA for the CDR3: TGTGCCAGCAGTTACTTGAGCTCCTACGAGCAGTACTTC.

This clonotype occurred a few times. V is TRBV20-1 and J is TRBJ1-4; 9 nucleotides match TRBD1. The CDR3 is 18 amino acids. V trimming: 3 bases; J trimming: 1 base; junction bases outside the gene matches: 12. CDR1 is DFQATT and CDR2 is SNEGSKA in the germline V gene (reference sequence). The CDR3 sequence is CSARGAGQGIGTNEKLFF. The CDR3 DNA follows: TGCAGTGCTAGGGGGGCGGGACAGGGTATAGGAACTAATGAAAAACTGTTTTTT.

This clonotype occurred a few times. The CDR3 bases are TGTGCCTGGACCCTCAGCTATAATTCACCCCTCCACTTT. It translates to CAWTLSYNSPLHF. J is TRBJ1-6 and V is TRBV30; no clear D gene. This CDR3 region has 13 residues. The V end lost 4 bases, the J end lost 3 bases, and 7 bases lay between the germline ends. Germline lookup yields CDR1 GTSNPN and CDR2 SVGIG (reference sequence).

This clonotype was counted at least ten times. The chain employs TRBV5-1 and TRBJ2-5, with a weak D call TRBD2 (6 bases). V lost 3 bases, J lost 2 bases, and 14 bases lay in between. CDR1 and CDR2 (germline): SGHRS, YFSETQ. The CDR3 covers 15 residues. CDR3 coding DNA: TGCGCCAGCAGCTACTCCCGGAGGGAGCAAGAGACCCAGTACTTC. As protein: CASSYSRREQETQYF. The variable domain in full, with the rest retrieved from reference TRBV5-1 and TRBJ2-5, is KAGVTQTPRYLIKTRGQQVTLSCSPISGHRSVSWYQQTPGQGLQFLFEYFSETQRNKGNFPGRFSGRQFSNSRSEMNVSTLELGDSALYLCASSYSRREQETQYFGPGTRLLVL.

At least ten counts were recorded for this clonotype. This chain links TRBV10-3 with TRBJ2-1; D possibly uses TRBD1 or TRBD2 (5 bases each). Germline V CDR1 and CDR2: ENHRY, SYGVKD. This CDR3 has 16 residues. The V gene lost 5 bases and the J gene lost 9 bases, with 23 bases spanning the gap. CDR3 sequence reads: CAISSRDGVSDTEQFF. The DNA of the CDR3 is TGTGCCATCAGTTCCCGGGACGGGGTATCGGATACTGAGCAGTTCTTC.

This clonotype was seen only a few times. The V and J genes are TRBV4-2 and TRBJ2-3; D is unclear. Trimming left V 3 bases short and J 0 bases short, with 7 bases between. This CDR3 is built from 14 residues. Germline CDR1 and CDR2: LGHNA and YNFKEQ. The CDR3 bases are TGTGCCAGCAGCCAGGTCCCTAGCACAGATACGCAGTATTTT. It yields the protein CASSQVPSTDTQYF.

The chain combines TRBV12-5 with TRBJ1-6; no clear D gene. The CDR3 is 12 amino acids. The ends were cut back, 3 bases at V and 9 bases at J, with 6 bases in the middle. CDR1 and CDR2 from the germline V gene are LGHNT and FRNRAP. The CDR3 loop is CASGLDGSPLHF. The CDR3 DNA sequence: TGTGCTAGTGGTTTAGATGGTTCACCCCTCCACTTT.

The V call is TRBV19, the J call TRBJ2-2, with 8 nucleotides matching TRBD1. The CDR3 loop spans 14 amino acids. The V gene's germline CDR1 is LNHDA and CDR2 SQIVND (reference sequence). With V trimmed by 6 bases and J by 4 bases, 4 bases remained unmatched. The chain's CDR3 is CASRPDRATGELFF. The CDR3 nucleotides are TGTGCCAGTAGACCGGACAGGGCCACCGGGGAGCTGTTTTTT.

The chain has TRBV7-2 and TRBJ2-1; tentative D call: TRBD2 (5 bases). This CDR3 is 16 amino acids long. Germline CDR1 is SGHTA and CDR2 is FQGNSA. Trimming took off 1 base at V and 7 bases at J, with 17 bases between the two ends. CDR3 sequence: CASSLGGSRAENEQFF. Here the CDR3 DNA reads TGTGCCAGCAGCTTAGGTGGGAGCCGCGCTGAGAATGAGCAGTTCTTC.

This clonotype appeared many times. The V gene is TRBV11-2, the J gene TRBJ2-3; possible D gene TRBD2, 7 bases. Trimming left V 0 bases short and J 0 bases short, with 10 bases between. The CDR3 sequence is 16 residues long. Germline values: CDR1 SGHAT, CDR2 FQNNGV. The CDR3 sequence: CASSLEGGASTDTQYF. The CDR3 DNA sequence: TGTGCCAGCAGCTTAGAGGGGGGGGCTAGCACAGATACGCAGTATTTT.

A few counts support this clonotype. The chain couples TRBV6-5 to TRBJ2-1; 13 nucleotides align to TRBD2. The V segment lost 5 bases and the J segment 5 bases; nucleotides outside the gene matches: 3. The CDR3 loop spans 15 amino acids. The V gene's germline CDR1 is MNHEY and CDR2 SVGAGI. The CDR3 is CASSRGTSGNNEQFF. CDR3 DNA sequence: TGTGCCAGCAGTAGAGGGACTAGCGGGAACAATGAGCAGTTCTTC.

The genes are TRBV7-9 and TRBJ2-2, with TRBD1 matching 12 bases. This CDR3 contains 16 residues. Germline CDR1 reads SEHNR; CDR2 reads FQNEAQ (reference sequence). V shed 4 bases, J shed 6 bases, and the junction held 6 bases outside the gene matches. CDR3 protein: CASSSGTGGKAGELFF. CDR3 bases: TGTGCCAGCAGCTCCGGGACAGGGGGCAAGGCCGGGGAGCTGTTTTTT.

This clonotype appeared many times. V gene TRBV2 combines with J gene TRBJ1-1, with D uncertain. Per germline, CDR1 SNHLY and CDR2 FYNNEI. This CDR3 is 13 amino acids long. Trimming stripped 5 bases from V and 0 bases from J, with 7 bases between. This chain's CDR3 is CASSWILNTEAFF. The CDR3 DNA is TGTGCCAGCAGTTGGATATTGAACACTGAAGCTTTCTTT.